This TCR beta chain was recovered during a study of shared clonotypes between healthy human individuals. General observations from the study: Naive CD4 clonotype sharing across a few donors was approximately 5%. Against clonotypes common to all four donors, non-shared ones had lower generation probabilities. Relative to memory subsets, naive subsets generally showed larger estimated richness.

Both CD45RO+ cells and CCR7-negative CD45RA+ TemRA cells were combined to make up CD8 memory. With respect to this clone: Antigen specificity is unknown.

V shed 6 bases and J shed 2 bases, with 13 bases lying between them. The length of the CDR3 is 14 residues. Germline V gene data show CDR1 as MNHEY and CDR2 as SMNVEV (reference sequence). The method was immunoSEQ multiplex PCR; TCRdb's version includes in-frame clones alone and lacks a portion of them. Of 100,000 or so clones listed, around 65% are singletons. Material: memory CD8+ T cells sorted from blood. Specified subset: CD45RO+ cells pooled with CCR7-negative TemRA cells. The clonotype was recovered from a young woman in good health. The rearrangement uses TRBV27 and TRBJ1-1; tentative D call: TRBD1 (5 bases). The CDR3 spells CASRQQTANTEAFF. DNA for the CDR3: TGTGCCAGCAGGCAACAGACAGCCAACACTGAAGCTTTCTTT.